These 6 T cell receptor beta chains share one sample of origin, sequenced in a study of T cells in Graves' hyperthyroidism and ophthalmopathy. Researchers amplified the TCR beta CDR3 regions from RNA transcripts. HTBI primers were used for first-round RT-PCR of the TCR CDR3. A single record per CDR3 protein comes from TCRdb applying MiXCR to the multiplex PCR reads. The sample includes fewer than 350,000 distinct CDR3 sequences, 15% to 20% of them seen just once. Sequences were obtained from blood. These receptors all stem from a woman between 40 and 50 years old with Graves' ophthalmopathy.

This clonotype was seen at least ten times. The CDR3 DNA reads TGTGCCAGCAGCTTAGGCATTGCGGGCGAGCAGTACTTC. Residues: CASSLGIAGEQYF. The genes are TRBV5-5 and TRBJ2-7; TRBD2 might be the D (5 bases). The CDR3 length is 13 residues. The V and J ends lost 2 bases and 6 bases respectively, with 12 bases between them. Germline loops: CDR1 SGHKS, CDR2 YYEKEE (reference sequence).

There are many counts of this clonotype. CDR3 sequence: CASRNPTLTGYEQYF. The CDR3 DNA is TGTGCCAGCAGAAACCCAACCCTTACAGGGTACGAGCAGTACTTC. This chain uses TRBV6-2 or TRBV6-3 with TRBJ2-7, with D perhaps TRBD1 (6 bases). The CDR3 loop spans 15 amino acids. Looked up from germline, CDR1 is MNHEY and CDR2 is SVGEGT. With 6 bases removed from V and 4 bases from J, the gap between germline ends came to 19 bases.

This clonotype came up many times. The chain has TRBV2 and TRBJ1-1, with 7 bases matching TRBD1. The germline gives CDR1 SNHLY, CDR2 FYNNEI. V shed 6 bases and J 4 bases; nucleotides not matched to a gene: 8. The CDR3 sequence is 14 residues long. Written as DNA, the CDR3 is TGTGCCAGCAGGGAGACAGGGTCAGGCACTGAAGCTTTCTTT. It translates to CASRETGSGTEAFF.

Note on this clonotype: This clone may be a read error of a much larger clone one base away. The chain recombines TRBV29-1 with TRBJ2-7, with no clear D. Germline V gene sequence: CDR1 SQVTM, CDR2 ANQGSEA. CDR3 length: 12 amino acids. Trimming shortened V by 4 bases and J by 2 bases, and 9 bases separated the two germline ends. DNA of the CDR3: TGCAGCGTTGGCAGTGTAGCCTACGAGCAGTACTTC. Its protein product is CSVGSVAYEQYF.

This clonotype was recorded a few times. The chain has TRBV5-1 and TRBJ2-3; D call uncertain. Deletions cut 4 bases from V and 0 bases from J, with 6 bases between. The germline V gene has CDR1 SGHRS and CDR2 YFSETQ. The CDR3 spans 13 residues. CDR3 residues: CASSNPSTDTQYF. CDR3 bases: TGCGCCAGCAGCAACCCTAGCACAGATACGCAGTATTTT.

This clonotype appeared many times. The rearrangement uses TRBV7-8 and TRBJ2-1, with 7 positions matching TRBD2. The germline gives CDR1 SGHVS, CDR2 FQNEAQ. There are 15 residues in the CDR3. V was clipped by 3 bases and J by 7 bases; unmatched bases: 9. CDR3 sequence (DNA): TGTGCCAGCAGCTTTGCGGAAGCGGGAACTAATGAGCAGTTCTTC. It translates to CASSFAEAGTNEQFF.